The T cell receptor beta chain described here comes from a study of regulatory T cells. The primer mix had 52 TRBV and 13 TRBJ primers. Sequencing used immunoSEQ multiplex PCR; TCRdb keeps in-frame clones, though not all of them. Among 15,000 or so clones, 92% were seen once, and the ten largest hold more than 25%. This CDR3 region has 14 residues. The J segment lost 2 bases and the V segment lost 4 bases, leaving 1 base of the junction unmatched. The germline V gene has CDR1 MGHRA and CDR2 YSYEKL. This sequence joins TRBV4-1 and TRBJ1-5; 8 positions match TRBD1. This TCR was sampled from a young adult with CD3G deficiency. Specimen: CD8+ T cells sorted from blood. The CDR3, as DNA: TGCGCCAGCAGCCTGGGACAGGGCAATCAGCCCCAGCATTTT. Translating it yields CASSLGQGNQPQHF.